This T cell receptor beta chain originates from a study of T cells in Graves' hyperthyroidism and ophthalmopathy. This clonotype appeared many times. Its matching antigen is unknown. The CDR3 contains 16 residues. Germline V gives CDR1 LNHDA, CDR2 SQIVND (reference sequence). The V gene end was trimmed by 6 bases and the J gene end by 1 base; junction bases not matched to a gene: 10. Overall study findings and caveats: In blood, most of the thyroid clonotypes expanded above 0.001 were also present.

Amplification of TCR beta CDR3 regions was performed using RNA transcripts as template. During a first-round RT-PCR of the TCR CDR3, the HTBI primer set was used. TCRdb analysed the multiplex PCR reads with MiXCR anew, one entry per CDR3 protein. The repertoire consists of around 420,000 distinct CDR3 sequences, with less than 20% occurring once and the leading ten covering just under 8%. Specimen: blood. The TCR originated in a woman between 18 and 29 years old with Graves' hyperthyroidism. V and J are TRBV19 and TRBJ1-1; 8 bases agree with TRBD1. In DNA, the CDR3 is TGTGCCAGTAGATCCGACAGGGGATTCGGGAACACTGAAGCTTTCTTT. It translates to CASRSDRGFGNTEAFF.